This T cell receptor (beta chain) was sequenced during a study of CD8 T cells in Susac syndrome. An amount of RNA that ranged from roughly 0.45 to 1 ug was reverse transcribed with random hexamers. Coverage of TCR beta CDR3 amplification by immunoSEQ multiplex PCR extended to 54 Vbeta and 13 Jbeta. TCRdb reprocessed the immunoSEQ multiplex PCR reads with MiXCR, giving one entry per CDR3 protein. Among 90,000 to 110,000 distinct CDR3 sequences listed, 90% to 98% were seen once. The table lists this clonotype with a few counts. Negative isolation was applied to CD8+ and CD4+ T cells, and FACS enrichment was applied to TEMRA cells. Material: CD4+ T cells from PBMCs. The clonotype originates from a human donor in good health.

CDR3 sequence reads: CASIRPATYEQYF. The CDR3 DNA reads as TGTGCCAGCATCAGGCCAGCCACCTACGAGCAGTACTTC. The chain has TRBV6-1 and TRBJ2-7, with D unresolved. This CDR3 is built from 13 residues. Trimming took 7 bases from V and 2 from J, leaving 12 bases between them. Per germline, CDR1 MNHNS and CDR2 SASEGT.